This entry lists 4 T cell receptor beta chains sequenced from one sample in a study of post-analysis software for immune sequencing data. TCR beta cDNA libraries included unique molecular identifiers. Via MiXCR, TCRdb re-called the PCR reads, giving one row per CDR3 protein. The data show 600,000 to 700,000 distinct CDR3 sequences, about 60% seen once. These receptors have no identified antigens. Study-level results: Five TRBV segments, including TRBV5-6, TRBV5-1 and TRBV20-1, were more frequent in patients than controls.

What was sequenced was blood. The receptors shown here come from a girl aged 2-9 years with multiple sclerosis.

This clonotype came up many times. This chain links TRBV12-3 or TRBV12-4 with TRBJ2-7; no reliable D call. This CDR3 spans 12 amino acids. V was cut by 5 bases and J by 4 bases, with 9 bases left in between. Here the CDR3 DNA reads TGTGCCAGCAGTCCCGGACCGTACGAGCAGTACTTC. Translating gives CASSPGPYEQYF.

This clonotype has just a few counts. J is TRBJ1-2 and V is TRBV6-2 or TRBV6-3, with D hard to call. V was trimmed by 0 bases and J by 6 bases, leaving 8 bases between them. The CDR3 spans 13 residues. CDR1 is MNHEY, CDR2 SVGEGT, per germline. The CDR3 loop reads CASSYSRTDGYTF. Written as DNA, the CDR3 is TGTGCCAGCAGTTACTCGAGAACAGATGGCTACACCTTC.

This clonotype was seen a handful of times. This chain uses TRBV20-1 with TRBJ1-2; 8 nucleotides match TRBD1. Germline loops: CDR1 DFQATT, CDR2 SNEGSKA (reference sequence). J lost 3 bases, V lost 2 bases, and 5 bases had no gene match. The CDR3 extends over 14 amino acids. The CDR3 loop is CSARQGAQDYGYTF. For the CDR3, the DNA is TGCAGTGCTAGACAGGGGGCGCAGGACTATGGCTACACCTTC.

This chain uses TRBV5-1 with TRBJ1-1; D is unresolved. Germline V gene sequence: CDR1 SGHRS, CDR2 YFSETQ. Trimming stripped 1 base from V and 10 bases from J, with 11 bases between. This CDR3 comprises 12 residues. The CDR3 is CASSLFGAGAFF. CDR3 bases: TGCGCCAGCAGCTTGTTTGGCGCGGGAGCTTTCTTT.